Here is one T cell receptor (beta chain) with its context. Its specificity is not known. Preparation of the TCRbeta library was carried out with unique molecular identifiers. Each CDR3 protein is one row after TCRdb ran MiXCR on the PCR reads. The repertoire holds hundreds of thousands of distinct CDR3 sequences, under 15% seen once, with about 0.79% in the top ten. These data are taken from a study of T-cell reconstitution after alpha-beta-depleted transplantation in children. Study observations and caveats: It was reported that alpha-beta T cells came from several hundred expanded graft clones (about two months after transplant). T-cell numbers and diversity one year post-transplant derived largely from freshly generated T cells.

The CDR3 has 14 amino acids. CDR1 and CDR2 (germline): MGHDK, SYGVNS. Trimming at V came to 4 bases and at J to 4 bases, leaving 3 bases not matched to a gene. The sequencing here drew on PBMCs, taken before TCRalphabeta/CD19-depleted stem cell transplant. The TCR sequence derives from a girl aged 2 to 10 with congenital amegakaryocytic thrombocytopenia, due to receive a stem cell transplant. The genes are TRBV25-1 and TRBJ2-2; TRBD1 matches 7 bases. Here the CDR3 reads CASSVGTVTGELFF. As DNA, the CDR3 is TGTGCCAGCAGTGTTGGGACAGTCACCGGGGAGCTGTTTTTT.